The sequence of this T cell receptor beta chain was determined in a study of T cells in Graves' hyperthyroidism and ophthalmopathy (dated by TCRdb to about 2019). A note on the overall study: Peripheral blood was collected at initial diagnosis, before any treatment. Prospective prediction of ophthalmopathy was tested in an independent validation cohort consisting of about 20 hyperthyroidism patients and 17 patients who later progressed to ophthalmopathy. A discovery cohort of approximately 100 patients, 43 with Graves' ophthalmopathy and over 55 with stable Graves' hyperthyroidism, was used to find distinguishing TCR V-J signatures. In addition, the study compared T-cell repertoires in thyroid tissue and in blood from about six Graves' hyperthyroidism patients. The roughly 99 discovery patients were divided at random into training and test sets in a 7:3 ratio. The paper describes TCR Vbeta CDR3 sequencing of 135 peripheral blood samples, made up of 40 to 45 ophthalmopathy patients, some 76 hyperthyroidism patients and around 17 progressor patients. Once sampling was done, hyperthyroidism patients were given methimazole at a starting dose of 30 mg daily, whereas ophthalmopathy patients were given high-dose intravenous methylprednisolone.

The TCR beta CDR3 regions were amplified from RNA transcripts. The first round of RT-PCR for the TCR CDR3 was performed with the HTBI primer set and the Qiagen OneStep RT-PCR kit. Libraries were constructed in a second round of multiplex PCR, after which size selection and purification were performed. Sequencing of the libraries was done on an Illumina HiSeq2000 using paired-end 100 bp reads. The source study handled its data this way. SOAPnuke was used to process the raw data, removing reads that contained adapters or uncalled bases, had a mean Phred below 15, or lacked an exact match to the constant primer or identifier. High-quality paired reads were merged with COPE v1.2.5, and unique nucleotide sequences were defined as clonotypes. Clonotypes were aligned to IMGT TRBV, TRBD and TRBJ reference segments using MiTCR v1.1. The analysis was restricted to V-J combinations with a frequency above 0.0001, which together covered over 99% of the repertoires. A TCS score was defined as the ratio of F50 (clonal expansion) to E x V (chaos), with BLOSUM62-based TCRdist applied between CDR3 peptides within each V-J. Welch's t-statistics and random forest reduced roughly 530 V-J features to 10 to 15, which were used in a naive Bayes classifier (R e1071). Using fastp trimming at Q25 and MiXCR clonotype assembly, TCRdb reanalyzed the public sequencing data and kept in-frame beta chains. CDR3 protein duplicates are merged, each entry listing the most common genes and DNA. These V and J calls derive from TCRdb rather than the authors' analysis. The sample data list some 500,000 distinct CDR3 sequences, and about 15% of these were observed just once. Around 17% of the sample is in the top ten clones.

Stable Graves' hyperthyroidism was defined as no progression to ophthalmopathy during 18 months of follow-up. Hyperthyroidism patients were aged 18 to 65 years and newly diagnosed, with disease duration of less than 2 months. Patients with uncontrolled infections, other autoimmune diseases, pregnancy or lactation were excluded. Diagnoses were based on clinical symptoms, serum thyroxine and TRAb, thyroid ultrasound and orbital computed tomography. PBMCs were isolated from more than 8 ml of fresh peripheral blood by Ficoll-Paque density gradient centrifugation. Total RNA was extracted using Trizol reagent, and RNA quality was assessed on an Agilent 2100 Bioanalyzer. Unmatched junction bases come to 7, with V trimmed by 3 bases and J by 4 bases. Measured from the cysteine to the phenylalanine, the CDR3 is 16 residues long. The CDR3 DNA has 48 bases and is translated from base 1. For CDR1 and CDR2, the germline V gene (reference sequence) lists LGHDT and YNNKEL.

The study at large found these results: In validation, progression to ophthalmopathy was predicted by the model with more than 65% sensitivity and 72% to 80% specificity, a median of roughly 6 months before onset. Blood samples also contained most of the expanded thyroid clonotypes (frequency above 0.001), which suggests that blood repertoires may reflect thyroid immune responses. In cross-validation, a model built on a 13 V-J signature told ophthalmopathy apart from stable hyperthyroidism with just under 90% sensitivity and approximately 81% specificity, and in testing the same model reached 80%/75%. Sample size was not statistically predetermined, and investigators were not blinded to group allocation.

A remark on this clonotype: Its cognate antigen has yet to be identified. Qualities for individual bases were not recorded, and no much larger clone is one base off.

The chain uses TRBV3-1 and TRBJ1-3, and 9 junctional nucleotides match TRBD1. Sequenced: blood. The origin of this receptor is a woman in her late teens or twenties with Graves' hyperthyroidism. The CDR3 protein is CASSHPGQGGGNTIYF. The DNA sequence reads TGTGCCAGCAGCCACCCGGGACAGGGTGGCGGAAACACCATATATTTT.